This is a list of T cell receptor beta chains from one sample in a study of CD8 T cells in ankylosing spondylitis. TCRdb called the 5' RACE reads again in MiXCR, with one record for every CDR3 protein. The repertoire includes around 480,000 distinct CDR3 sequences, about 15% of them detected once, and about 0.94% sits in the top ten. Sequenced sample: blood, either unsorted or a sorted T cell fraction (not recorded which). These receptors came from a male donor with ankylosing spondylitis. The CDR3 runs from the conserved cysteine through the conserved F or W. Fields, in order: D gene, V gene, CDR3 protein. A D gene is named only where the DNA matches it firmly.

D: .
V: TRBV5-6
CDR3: CASSGRQETQYF

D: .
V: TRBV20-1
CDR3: CSARRGVVNYGYTF

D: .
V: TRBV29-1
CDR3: CSALDQETQYF

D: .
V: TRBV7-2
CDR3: CASSLDRAAGTETQYF

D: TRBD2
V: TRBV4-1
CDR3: CASSRGPRAGALHEQFF

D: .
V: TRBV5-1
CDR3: CASSFQGGTDTQYF

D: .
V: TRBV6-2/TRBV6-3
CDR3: CASSPLLLRNTGELFF

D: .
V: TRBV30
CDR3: CAWSGQLYNSPLHF

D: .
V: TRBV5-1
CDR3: CASSLESARGNTEAFF

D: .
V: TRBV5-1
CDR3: CASSIGPGNEKLFF

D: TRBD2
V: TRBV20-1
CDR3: CACQLAGPDTQYF

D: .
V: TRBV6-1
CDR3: CASSRPTTGGTEAFF

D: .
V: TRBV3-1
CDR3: CASSQGLEKLFF

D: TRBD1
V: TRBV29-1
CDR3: CSVERDRVGTEAFF

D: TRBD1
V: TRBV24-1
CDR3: CATRGQGGTDTQYF

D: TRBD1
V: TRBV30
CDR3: CAWSATGGQPQHF

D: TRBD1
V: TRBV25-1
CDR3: CASTGGLDYGYTF

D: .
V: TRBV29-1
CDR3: CSVEGLLQGRTEAFF

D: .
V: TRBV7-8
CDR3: CASSLAGPLDNEQFF

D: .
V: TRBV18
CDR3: CASSPERIYNEQFF